This is a list of T cell receptor beta chains from one sample in a study of T cell responses to AZD1222 COVID-19 vaccine. Sequenced by immunoSEQ multiplex PCR; TCRdb stores in-frame clones only, minus some. Here the sample spans approximately 70,000 clones, less than 90% being singletons. Sample: peripheral blood, taken on day 0 of AZD1222 vaccination. The source of these receptors is an adult in good health. Both conserved end residues are part of each CDR3. Fields, in order: V gene, CDR3 protein.

>TRBV5-1
CASSLISAGQETQYF
>TRBV2
CASSGFQGSTDTQYF
>TRBV14
CASSQAAANTGELFF
>TRBV6-2/TRBV6-3
CASSSGPYGYTF
>TRBV6-5
CASSYSPGLNYGYTF
>TRBV28
CASSPLGTQTYEQYF
>TRBV6-6
CASSPPGGPYEQYF
>TRBV7-3
CASSRQGIISPLHF
>TRBV11-2
CASSLDPTGIQPQHF
>TRBV18
CASSPQQGGDRQYF
>TRBV7-9
CASSFGDYTLDEQFF
>TRBV5-4
CASSLGTQAELYGYTF
>TRBV18
CASSPQDNYSPLHF
>TRBV30
CAWSERGNTEAFF
>TRBV11-2
CASSLESWDTIYF
>TRBV6-5
CASSRGRGAYYEQYF
>TRBV7-2
CASSLVPNTMGEQYF
>TRBV4-1
CASSQGAGYNEQFF
>TRBV28
CASSLSYRVYGYTF
>TRBV6-5
CASSYSGYTEAFF
>TRBV12-3/TRBV12-4
CASLGGGEAFF
>TRBV27
CASSPRTSGGYEQYF
>TRBV3-1/TRBV3-2
CASSQEANVIYGYTF
>TRBV7-9
CASNPGRVGNTEAFF
>TRBV30
CAWREGTSNQPQHF
>TRBV4-1
CASSQTGGQGYGYTF
>TRBV6-4
CASSDSILNEQFF
>TRBV6-2/TRBV6-3
CASSLGQGRQPQHF
>TRBV5-3
CGGRGEPQETQYF
>TRBV28
CASSPTGTGFYEQFF
>TRBV10-2
CASSEWAMNTEAFF
>TRBV18
CASSPSKDRGNTIYF
>TRBV19
CASSMDGHQPQHF
>TRBV27
CASSAADRVKGEQYF